This note documents a single T cell receptor beta chain sequence. Its antigen is as yet unknown. This entry is derived from a study of tumor-infiltrating lymphocytes in primary liver carcinoma. Constant-region priming of around 490 ng total RNA yielded TCR beta cDNA. Three-round nested multiplex PCR performed with slightly modified ARM-PCR produced the TCR beta libraries. The opening two PCR rounds, approximately 10 cycles each, paired TRBV1-TRBV30 forward primers with a C-beta reverse primer. Each CDR3 protein gets one entry after TCRdb re-called the multiplex PCR reads with MiXCR. This table has more than 100,000 distinct CDR3 sequences, roughly 75% appearing once. Study-wide findings and caveats: Overlap in tumor-adjacent and tumor-blood pairs fell below that of tumor region pairs.

This CDR3 has 15 amino acids. V gave up 0 bases and J gave up 10 bases, with 16 bases separating them. In germline, CDR1 is MGHRA, CDR2 YSYEKL. Total RNA and DNA came together from around 20-30 mg of bulk tissue without cell sorting. Patients carried chronic HBV infection without prior treatment. The chain links TRBV4-1 to TRBJ1-3; D perhaps matches TRBD1 (5 bases). Sequencing was done on a sample of tumor-adjacent normal liver tissue. This clonotype originated in a woman in her sixties with primary liver carcinoma and hepatitis B virus infection. CDR3 DNA: TGCGCCAGCAGCCAAGATGAGGGGTACGTAAATACCATATATTTT. Residues: CASSQDEGYVNTIYF.